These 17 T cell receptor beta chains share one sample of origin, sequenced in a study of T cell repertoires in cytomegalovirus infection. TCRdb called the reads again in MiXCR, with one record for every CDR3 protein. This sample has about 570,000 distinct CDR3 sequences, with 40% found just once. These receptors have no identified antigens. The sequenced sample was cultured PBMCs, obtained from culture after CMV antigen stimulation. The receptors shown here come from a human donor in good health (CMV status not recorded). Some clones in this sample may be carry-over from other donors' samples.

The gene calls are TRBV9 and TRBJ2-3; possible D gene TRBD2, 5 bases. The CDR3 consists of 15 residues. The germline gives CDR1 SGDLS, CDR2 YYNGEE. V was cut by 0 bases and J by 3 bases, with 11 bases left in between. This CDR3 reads CASSVGGSETDTQYF. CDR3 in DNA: TGTGCCAGCAGCGTAGGTGGTAGCGAAACAGATACGCAGTATTTT.

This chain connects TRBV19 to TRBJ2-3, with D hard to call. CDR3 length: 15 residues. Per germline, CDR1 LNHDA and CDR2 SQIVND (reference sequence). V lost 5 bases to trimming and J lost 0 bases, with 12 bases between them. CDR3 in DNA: TGTGCCAGTAGTCCCCACAAACCCAGCACAGATACGCAGTATTTT. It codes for CASSPHKPSTDTQYF.

The CDR3 region is CASSYSGTSGYNEQFF. The CDR3 coding sequence is TGTGCCAGCAGTTACAGCGGGACTAGCGGATACAATGAGCAGTTCTTC. This chain links TRBV6-2 or TRBV6-3 with TRBJ2-1; 11 bases are shared with TRBD2. This CDR3 has 16 amino acids. CDR1 MNHEY and CDR2 SVGEGT come from the germline V gene. The V gene end was trimmed by 2 bases and the J gene end by 4 bases; junction bases not matched to a gene: 4.

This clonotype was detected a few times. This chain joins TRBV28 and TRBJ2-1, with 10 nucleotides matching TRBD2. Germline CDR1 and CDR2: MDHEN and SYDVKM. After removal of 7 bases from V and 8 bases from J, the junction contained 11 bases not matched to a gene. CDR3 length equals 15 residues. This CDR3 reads CASTPSAGGPYEQFF. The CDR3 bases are TGTGCCAGCACTCCCTCAGCGGGGGGGCCCTATGAGCAGTTCTTC.

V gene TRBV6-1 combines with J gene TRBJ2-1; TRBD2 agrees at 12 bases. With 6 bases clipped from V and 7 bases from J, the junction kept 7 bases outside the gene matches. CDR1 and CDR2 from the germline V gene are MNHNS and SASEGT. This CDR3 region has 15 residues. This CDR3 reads CASRRGLAGPNEQFF. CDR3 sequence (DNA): TGTGCCAGCAGGCGGGGACTAGCGGGCCCAAATGAGCAGTTCTTC.

The CDR3 reads CASSYWQGNYGYTF. DNA for the CDR3: TGTGCCAGCAGTTACTGGCAGGGCAACTATGGCTACACCTTC. This chain links TRBV6-2 or TRBV6-3 with TRBJ1-2; D might be TRBD1 (5 bases). With 1 base removed from V and 2 bases from J, the gap between germline ends came to 8 bases. The length of the CDR3 is 14 residues. In germline, CDR1 is MNHEY, CDR2 SVGEGT.

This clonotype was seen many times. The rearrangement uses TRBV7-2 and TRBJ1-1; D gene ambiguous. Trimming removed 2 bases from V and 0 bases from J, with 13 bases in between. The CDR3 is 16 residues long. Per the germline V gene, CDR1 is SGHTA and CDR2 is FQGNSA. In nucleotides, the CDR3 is TGTGCCAGCAGCTTAAGAGGTCCCAGGATGAACACTGAAGCTTTCTTT. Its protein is CASSLRGPRMNTEAFF.

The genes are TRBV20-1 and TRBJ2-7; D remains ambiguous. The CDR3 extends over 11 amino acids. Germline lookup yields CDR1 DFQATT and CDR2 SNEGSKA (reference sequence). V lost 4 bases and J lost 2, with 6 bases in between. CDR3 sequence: CSATATYEQYF. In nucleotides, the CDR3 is TGCAGTGCTACGGCCACCTACGAGCAGTACTTC.

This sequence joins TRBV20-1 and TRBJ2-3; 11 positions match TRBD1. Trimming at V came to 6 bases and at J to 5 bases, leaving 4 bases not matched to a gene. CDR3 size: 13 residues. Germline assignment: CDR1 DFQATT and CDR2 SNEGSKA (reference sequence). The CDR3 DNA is TGCAGTGCCAGGGACAGGGGGGTAGATACGCAGTATTTT. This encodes CSARDRGVDTQYF.

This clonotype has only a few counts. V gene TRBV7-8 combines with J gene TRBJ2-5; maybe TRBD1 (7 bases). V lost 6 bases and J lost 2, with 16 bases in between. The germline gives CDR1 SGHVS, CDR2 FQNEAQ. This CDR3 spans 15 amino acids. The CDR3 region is CASSPTAGQQETQYF. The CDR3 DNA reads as TGTGCCAGCAGTCCTACCGCGGGACAGCAAGAGACCCAGTACTTC.

CDR3 sequence (DNA): TGCAGTGCCACACTAGGGAATTCTGAAGCTTTCTTT. Protein: CSATLGNSEAFF. The chain combines TRBV20-1 with TRBJ1-1; D not resolved. There are 12 residues in the CDR3. Germline V gene sequence: CDR1 DFQATT, CDR2 SNEGSKA (reference sequence). The V gene lost 6 bases and the J gene lost 6 bases, with 14 bases spanning the gap.

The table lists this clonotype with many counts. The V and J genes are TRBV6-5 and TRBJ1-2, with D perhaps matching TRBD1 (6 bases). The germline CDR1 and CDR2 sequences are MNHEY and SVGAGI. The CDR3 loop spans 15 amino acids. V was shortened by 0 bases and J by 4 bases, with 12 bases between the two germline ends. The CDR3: CASSYSRGRVYGYTF. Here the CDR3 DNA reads TGTGCCAGCAGTTACTCGAGGGGGAGGGTCTATGGCTACACCTTC.

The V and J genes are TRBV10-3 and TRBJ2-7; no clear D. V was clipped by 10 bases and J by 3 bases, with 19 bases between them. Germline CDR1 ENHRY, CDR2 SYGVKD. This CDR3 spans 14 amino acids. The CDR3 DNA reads TGTGCCACCCGAGCGACCGGGCTTTTCTACGAGCAGTACTTC. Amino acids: CATRATGLFYEQYF.

The CDR3 sequence: CATSDFGDYEQYF. DNA for the CDR3: TGTGCCACCAGTGATTTCGGGGACTACGAGCAGTACTTC. The J gene is TRBJ2-7, the V gene TRBV24-1; D may be TRBD2 (5 bases). The CDR3 has 13 amino acids. CDR1 is KGHDR and CDR2 is SFDVKD in the germline V gene. Trimming shortened V by 1 base and J by 3 bases, and 6 bases separated the two germline ends.

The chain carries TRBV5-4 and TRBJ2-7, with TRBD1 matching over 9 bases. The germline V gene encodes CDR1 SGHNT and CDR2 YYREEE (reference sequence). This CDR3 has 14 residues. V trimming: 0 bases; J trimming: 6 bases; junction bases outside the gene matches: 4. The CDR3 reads CASSLVDRGGEQYF. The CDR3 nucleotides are TGTGCCAGCAGCTTGGTGGACAGGGGCGGCGAGCAGTACTTC.

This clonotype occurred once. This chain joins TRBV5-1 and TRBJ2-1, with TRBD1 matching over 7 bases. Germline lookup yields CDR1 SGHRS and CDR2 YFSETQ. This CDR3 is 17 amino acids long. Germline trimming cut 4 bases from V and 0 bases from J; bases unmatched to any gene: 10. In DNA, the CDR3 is TGCGCCAGCAGCCCCCGAGGGGGCGGAGCCTCCTACAATGAGCAGTTCTTC. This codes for CASSPRGGGASYNEQFF.

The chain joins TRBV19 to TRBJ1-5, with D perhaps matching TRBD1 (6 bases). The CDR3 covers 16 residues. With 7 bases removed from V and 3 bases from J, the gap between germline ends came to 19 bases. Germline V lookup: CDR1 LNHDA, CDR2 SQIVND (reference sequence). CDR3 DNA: TGTGCCAGTAACCCCTGGCGGGGGGCGAACAATCAGCCCCAGCATTTT. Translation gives CASNPWRGANNQPQHF.